What follows are 19 T cell receptor beta chains derived from one specimen sequenced in a study of shared clonotypes between healthy human individuals. The protocol was immunoSEQ multiplex PCR, while the TCRdb copy is restricted to in-frame clones and leaves out a portion. The sample lists more than 2 million clones; approximately 94% were seen once. Sequencing was performed on naive CD4+ T cells sorted from blood. The subset was: CD45RA+ positively selected. Receptors originate from a man aged 18 to 29 in good health.

The CDR3 bases are TGTGCCAGCAGCTTAGACAGGGGGCTCAATCAGCCCCAGCATTTT. It specifies CASSLDRGLNQPQHF. The V call is TRBV7-9, the J call TRBJ1-5; 9 bases are shared with TRBD1. Per the germline V gene, CDR1 is SEHNR and CDR2 is FQNEAQ (reference sequence). This CDR3 region has 15 residues. The J segment lost 3 bases and the V segment lost 1 base, leaving 1 base of the junction unmatched.

This chain connects TRBV5-1 to TRBJ2-1; TRBD1 aligns across 7 bases. Germline values: CDR1 SGHRS, CDR2 YFSETQ. V dropped 0 bases and J dropped 3; count of bases not matched to a gene: 6. The CDR3 runs 16 residues. CDR3 region: CASSLVTGTIYNEQFF. CDR3 bases: TGCGCCAGCAGCTTGGTGACAGGGACCATCTACAATGAGCAGTTCTTC.

A single count supports this clone. V usage is TRBV28 and J usage is TRBJ1-1, with 8 bases aligning to TRBD1. The V and J ends lost 3 bases and 0 bases, in that order; junction bases with no gene match: 9. The germline V gene encodes CDR1 MDHEN and CDR2 SYDVKM. The CDR3 has 17 residues. Here the CDR3 reads CASSLDTQGAMNTEAFF. Written as DNA, the CDR3 is TGTGCCAGCAGTTTGGATACCCAGGGGGCTATGAACACTGAAGCTTTCTTT.

This chain links TRBV30 with TRBJ2-1; the D gene is possibly TRBD2 (7 bases). V was pared by 8 bases and J by 4 bases, with 27 bases between. The CDR3 extends over 17 amino acids. The germline gives CDR1 GTSNPN, CDR2 SVGIG (reference sequence). The CDR3 loop reads CAGRLAGAFGGYNEQFF. CDR3 nucleotide sequence: TGTGCCGGTCGCCTGGCGGGGGCATTCGGGGGTTACAATGAGCAGTTCTTC.

The gene calls are TRBV6-5 and TRBJ1-5; D is possibly TRBD1 (5 bases). The V end was cut by 5 bases, the J end by 7 bases, with 18 bases between. The CDR3 consists of 15 residues. CDR1 is MNHEY and CDR2 is SVGAGI in the germline V gene. The CDR3 spells CASSQSGTTTQPQHF. CDR3 in DNA: TGTGCCAGCAGTCAATCCGGGACCACCACGCAGCCCCAGCATTTT.

The V and J genes are TRBV5-6 and TRBJ2-7; 9 positions match TRBD1. Germline V gene data show CDR1 as SGHDT and CDR2 as YYEEEE. The CDR3 has 15 amino acids. The J segment lost 1 base and the V segment lost 2 bases, leaving 4 bases of the junction unmatched. CDR3 nucleotide sequence: TGTGCCAGCAGCTTTGTGGGACAGGGTTCCTACGAGCAGTACTTC. Its translation is CASSFVGQGSYEQYF.

The chain combines TRBV28 with TRBJ1-5; D possibly corresponds to TRBD1 (5 bases). Germline CDR1 reads MDHEN; CDR2 reads SYDVKM. CDR3 size: 13 residues. The V gene lost 6 bases and the J gene lost 3 bases, with 9 bases spanning the gap. The CDR3 loop reads CASSDSYNQPQHF. CDR3 coding DNA: TGTGCCAGCAGCGACAGCTACAATCAGCCCCAGCATTTT.

The chain links TRBV5-1 to TRBJ2-3; perhaps TRBD1 as D (5 bases). Germline CDR1 and CDR2: SGHRS and YFSETQ. The CDR3 runs to 15 residues. V lost 4 bases to trimming and J lost 2 bases, with 14 bases between them. The CDR3 DNA reads TGCGCCAGCAGCCCCCAGGGTGCAGTCACAGATACGCAGTATTTT. It codes for CASSPQGAVTDTQYF.

This clone was counted a single time. The V and J genes are TRBV7-2 and TRBJ1-5, with a tentative D call TRBD1 (6 bases). V was pared by 1 base and J by 4 bases, with 11 bases between. Germline lookup yields CDR1 SGHTA and CDR2 FQGNSA. The CDR3 has 15 residues. CDR3 protein: CASSLDGTKNQPQHF. The CDR3, as DNA: TGTGCCAGCAGCTTAGATGGGACAAAAAATCAGCCCCAGCATTTT.

A single count supports this clone. The chain couples TRBV6-1 to TRBJ2-7; 7 positions agree with TRBD1. The junction had 10 bases not matched to a gene; V was cut back by 6 bases and J by 2 bases. The germline gives CDR1 MNHNS, CDR2 SASEGT. This CDR3 is 15 amino acids long. CDR3 nucleotide sequence: TGTGCCAGCAGAGCGGACAGGTTAGGAACCTACGAGCAGTACTTC. Amino acid sequence: CASRADRLGTYEQYF.

V and J are TRBV5-1 and TRBJ2-5; D is ambiguous. The germline gives CDR1 SGHRS, CDR2 YFSETQ. V was clipped by 4 bases and J by 3 bases, with 7 bases between them. This CDR3 region has 12 residues. The CDR3 reads CASSQPEETQYF. The CDR3 DNA sequence: TGCGCCAGCAGCCAACCAGAAGAGACCCAGTACTTC.

The chain has TRBV4-1 and TRBJ2-2, with 12 nucleotides matching TRBD2. Germline lookup yields CDR1 MGHRA and CDR2 YSYEKL. The length of the CDR3 is 18 residues. V dropped 3 bases and J dropped 4; count of bases not matched to a gene: 9. The CDR3 loop is CASSQVGLAGFGTGELFF. The CDR3 bases are TGCGCCAGCAGCCAGGTTGGACTAGCGGGATTCGGCACCGGGGAGCTGTTTTTT.

Only one count was recorded for this clone. The chain couples TRBV14 to TRBJ1-6, with TRBD1 identical over 9 bases. Germline loops: CDR1 SGHDN, CDR2 FVKESK. CDR3 length: 13 residues. Unmatched junction bases numbered 3, after V lost 4 bases and J lost 11 bases. The CDR3 reads CASSRDRVAPLHF. CDR3 in DNA: TGTGCCAGCAGCCGGGACAGGGTTGCACCCCTCCACTTT.

This chain uses TRBV6-5 with TRBJ2-7, with D perhaps matching TRBD1 (5 bases). Trimming removed 6 bases at V and 0 bases at J, with 15 bases between. The CDR3 spans 15 residues. Germline CDR1 reads MNHEY; CDR2 reads SVGAGI. The DNA for the CDR3 is TGTGCCAGCAGACCCGACAGTTTAAGCTCCTACGAGCAGTACTTC. It is translated as CASRPDSLSSYEQYF.

Remarks on this clone: The germline gene is not matched at one end of the junction; a read error may be the cause. The chain joins TRBV30 to TRBJ2-7; 9 nucleotides agree with TRBD2. Germline V gene lookup returns CDR1 GTSNPN and CDR2 SVGIG (reference sequence). The CDR3 length is 12 residues. The CDR3 coding sequence is TGTGCCTGGGGTCAGACTAGCGGCCTCGTCCACTTC. Its translation is CAWGQTSGLVHF.

The chain is built from TRBV27 and TRBJ1-2, with 10 bases that match TRBD1. CDR3 size: 14 residues. The V and J ends lost 5 bases and 6 bases, in that order; junction bases with no gene match: 6. Germline CDR1 and CDR2: MNHEY and SMNVEV (reference sequence). DNA of the CDR3: TGTGCCAGCAGTAACCGGGACAGGGGTAATGGCTACACCTTC. Amino acid sequence: CASSNRDRGNGYTF.

The CDR3: CASKYGGRIYGYTF. The CDR3 nucleotides are TGTGCCAGCAAATACGGGGGACGAATCTATGGCTACACCTTC. This chain uses TRBV5-8 with TRBJ1-2; maybe TRBD1 (5 bases). The V end lost 6 bases, the J end lost 4 bases, and 16 bases lay between the germline ends. Germline lookup yields CDR1 SGHTS and CDR2 YDEGEE. CDR3 size: 14 residues.

Points on this clone: Other DNA sequences of this sample code for an identical CDR3. The chain uses TRBV18 and TRBJ2-5, with D tentatively TRBD1 or TRBD2 (6 bases each). Germline V gives CDR1 KGHSH, CDR2 LQKENI. The CDR3 contains 13 residues. Trimming took off 3 bases at V and 5 bases at J, with 10 bases between the two ends. CDR3 amino acids: CASSPGGGETQYF. CDR3 sequence (DNA): TGTGCCAGCTCACCCGGAGGGGGGGAGACCCAGTACTTC.

This chain links TRBV2 with TRBJ2-1, with a possible D match to TRBD2 (5 bases). Germline CDR1 reads SNHLY; CDR2 reads FYNNEI. The CDR3 has 13 amino acids. V was clipped by 8 bases and J by 9 bases, with 17 bases between them. Here the CDR3 reads CASGSGAPSEQFF. DNA of the CDR3: TGTGCCAGCGGAAGCGGAGCGCCGAGTGAGCAGTTCTTC.